Sequencing of this T cell receptor beta chain was carried out in a study of blood T cell repertoires in COVID-19. On the study more broadly: Italy, Spain and the United States were the sources of the convalescent and acute COVID-19 samples.

Trimming took off 4 bases at V and 3 bases at J, with 13 bases between the two ends. There are 14 residues in the CDR3. Germline loops: CDR1 SGHNT, CDR2 YYREEE (reference sequence). Cohorts were based on clinical histories the participants reported. Recovered status applied to Cohort 3 donors who had two consecutive negative PCRs. It also applied to those with clearance or with symptom resolution. In the authors' methods: Reference gene primer amplification gave estimated nucleated cell counts. Method: immunoSEQ multiplex PCR; TCRdb's copy keeps in-frame clones and lacks some. Clone size and the V and J calls come from that table; the DNA yielded D and trimming. The data contain a few hundred thousand clones, just over 85% of them singletons.

Sequenced sample: PBMCs or T cells enriched from blood (not recorded which). The chain has TRBV5-4 and TRBJ2-5, with D perhaps TRBD2 (5 bases). The sequence was collected from a man aged 25 to 40 who had recovered from COVID-19. The CDR3 DNA reads TGTGCCAGCAGCCGAAGAAGCGGAAAAGAGACCCAGTACTTC. This translates into CASSRRSGKETQYF.